This T cell receptor beta chain stems from a study of CD8+ T cells in alopecia areata. About the research overall: The drug, tofacitinib, lasted 6 to 18 months, followed by 6 months off drug. Study results and limitations: During tofacitinib treatment, many expanded lesional clones remained in scalp and blood. Since there was just one nonresponder, nobody can yet say how baseline CD8+ expansion ties to response.

The treatment: oral pan-JAK inhibitor, 5-10 mg twice daily. Peripheral blood samples and lesional scalp punch biopsies were obtained from alopecia areata patients. Concerning this clone: Its matching antigen is unknown.

The CDR3 consists of 16 residues. Germline trimming cut 5 bases from V and 4 bases from J; bases unmatched to any gene: 11. From germline, CDR1 is SGHTA and CDR2 FQGNSA. The authors extracted RNA and reverse transcribed it into cDNA as the sequencing template. The data were produced by immunoSEQ multiplex PCR, yet TCRdb's version contains in-frame clones alone and is incomplete. Of tens of thousands of clones in the sample, about 71% were seen once. This receptor was obtained from a human donor with alopecia areata. The chain carries TRBV7-2 and TRBJ1-2, with TRBD1 matching 9 bases. Material: CD8+ T cells sorted from blood, obtained at week 24, from a patient treated with tofacitinib. The CDR3 DNA is TGTGCCAGCAGCCAGTTACCGGGGACAGGGTTCTATGGCTACACCTTC. As protein: CASSQLPGTGFYGYTF.